The sequence of this T cell receptor (beta chain) was determined in a study of read filtering for tumor transcriptome and immune sequencing. As for the study in general: By R-ISS, stages I, II and III held roughly 8, 15 and 7 patients. Whole-transcriptome libraries were prepared after DNase treatment. TCR-mapped reads were about 3.5 to 11 million with IR-seq versus roughly 80 to 1273 with RNA-seq.

Every patient had bone marrow sampled while the disease was active. From roughly 0.4 ug of RNA, a library with molecular barcoded alpha/delta and beta/gamma adaptors was made. A single record per CDR3 protein comes from TCRdb applying MiXCR to the reads. The repertoire holds over 50,000 distinct CDR3 sequences, roughly 19% seen once, with 11% to 15% in the top ten. Germline V gene sequence: CDR1 LNHNV, CDR2 YYDKDF (reference sequence). V gave up 5 bases and J gave up 4 bases, with 11 bases separating them. This CDR3 is 14 amino acids long. This clonotype was picked up many times. Sequencing input: a population of CD138-negative cells sorted from bone marrow. This clonotype was obtained from a donor at least 40 years old with multiple myeloma. This chain connects TRBV15 to TRBJ1-4, with D maybe TRBD1 (6 bases). CDR3 amino acids: CATSQQGYNEKLFF. The CDR3 coding sequence is TGTGCCACCAGCCAACAGGGCTATAATGAAAAACTGTTTTTT. Looking up the rest from reference TRBV15 and TRBJ1-4 gives the full variable domain: DAMVIQNPRYQVTQFGKPVTLSCSQTLNHNVMYWYQQKSSQAPKLLFHYYDKDFNNEADTPDNFQSRRPNTSFCFLDIRSPGLGDTAMYLCATSQQGYNEKLFFGSGTQLSVL.